Reported below is one T cell receptor beta chain. No antigen is known for it. These data come from a study of blood T cells in healthy people across ages. The study, taken as a whole, reports: Significant beta diversity loss was already apparent by age approximately 42, declining roughly linearly. Comparison with aged donors showed that long-lived donors had more naive CD4+ cells and higher diversity.

Germline-derived CDR1 and CDR2 are SQVTM and ANQGSEA. Trimming took 7 bases from V and 1 from J, leaving 13 bases between them. This CDR3 is 13 amino acids long. A second PCR of 7 to 11 cycles used a sample-barcoded 5' primer and a J-beta primer mix. TCRdb reprocessed the 5' RACE reads with MiXCR, giving one entry per CDR3 protein. The sample records about 1,400,000 distinct CDR3 sequences, roughly 64% being singletons. The sequence was collected from a man aged 18 to 30 in good health. Input material: blood. The V and J genes are TRBV29-1 and TRBJ1-1; D is unresolved. CDR3 residues: CSASGIRNTEAFF. The CDR3 DNA reads TGCAGCGCTTCAGGTATACGGAACACTGAAGCTTTCTTT.